The 27 T cell receptor beta chains listed next were all sequenced from one sample in a study of blood T cell repertoires in COVID-19. Data came from immunoSEQ multiplex PCR; TCRdb stores just in-frame clones and leaves some out. The sample has about 230,000 clones; approximately 84% are singletons. Sequenced input: peripheral blood. These receptors were obtained from a man aged 45-65 years with COVID-19, enrolled during active disease.

J is TRBJ2-7 and V is TRBV2, with D unresolved. Germline CDR1 and CDR2: SNHLY and FYNNEI. Trimming took 6 bases from V and 3 from J, leaving 18 bases between them. The CDR3 spans 15 residues. Here the CDR3 DNA reads TGTGCCAGCAGCCCCGATGGTGCGGCGTTCTACGAGCAGTACTTC. It yields the protein CASSPDGAAFYEQYF.

This chain links TRBV19 with TRBJ1-4; a possible D gene is TRBD1 (6 bases). The CDR3 sequence is 12 residues long. The germline gives CDR1 LNHDA, CDR2 SQIVND (reference sequence). This CDR3 reads CPAQGTNEKLFF. CDR3 in DNA: TGTCCAGCACAGGGAACTAATGAAAAACTGTTTTTT.

The chain employs TRBV4-1 and TRBJ2-1; 12 bases align to TRBD2. The germline gives CDR1 MGHRA, CDR2 YSYEKL. The CDR3 has 16 residues. Unmatched junction bases numbered 4, after V lost 0 bases and J lost 7 bases. The CDR3 DNA reads TGCGCCAGCAGCCAAGAGACTAGCGGGAGTAGGAATGAGCAGTTCTTC. Encoded protein: CASSQETSGSRNEQFF.

CDR3 nucleotide sequence: TGCGCCAGCAGCCAGGGCATCCTTGGGAACACTGAAGCTTTCTTT. Residues: CASSQGILGNTEAFF. The J gene is TRBJ1-1, the V gene TRBV4-1; D gene uncertain. The CDR3 spans 15 residues. Trimming took 3 bases from V and 1 from J, leaving 12 bases between them. CDR1 and CDR2 from the germline V gene are MGHRA and YSYEKL.

The chain is built from TRBV7-9 and TRBJ1-6; 10 bases agree with TRBD1. CDR1 and CDR2 from the germline V gene are SEHNR and FQNEAQ (reference sequence). The CDR3 has 17 amino acids. Trimming removed 4 bases from V and 5 bases from J; junction bases left unmatched: 8. The CDR3 reads CASSSLTGTGDNSPLHF. The DNA of the CDR3 is TGTGCCAGCAGCTCTTTGACCGGGACAGGGGATAATTCACCCCTCCACTTT.

The chain combines TRBV29-1 with TRBJ1-1; D call uncertain. Germline CDR1 is SQVTM and CDR2 is ANQGSEA. Trimming shortened V by 6 bases and J by 0 bases, and 14 bases separated the two germline ends. This CDR3 region has 14 residues. The DNA for the CDR3 is TGCAGCGTCGAGAAGTTACTTATGAACACTGAAGCTTTCTTT. Its protein is CSVEKLLMNTEAFF.

V and J are TRBV3-1 (or the pseudogene TRBV3-2) and TRBJ1-3; 10 bases fit TRBD1. CDR1 is LGHDT, CDR2 YNNKEL, per germline (reference sequence). The CDR3 consists of 17 residues. V dropped 6 bases and J dropped 0; count of bases not matched to a gene: 8. CDR3 residues: CASSLKWTGGSGNTIYF. The CDR3 DNA is TGTGCCAGCAGTCTAAAATGGACAGGGGGCTCTGGAAACACCATATATTTT.

The chain couples TRBV6-1 to TRBJ2-7, with D possibly matching TRBD2 (7 bases). V lost 1 base and J lost 4, with 11 bases in between. Looked up from germline, CDR1 is MNHNS and CDR2 is SASEGT. The CDR3 extends over 14 amino acids. DNA of the CDR3: TGTGCCAGCAGTGAAGAGGGGGGGGTTTACGAGCAGTACTTC. Translating it yields CASSEEGGVYEQYF.

J is TRBJ2-3 and V is TRBV5-4; 10 positions agree with TRBD2. V gave up 1 base and J gave up 7 bases; unmatched junction bases: 9. This CDR3 has 16 amino acids. Per germline, CDR1 SGHNT and CDR2 YYREEE (reference sequence). The CDR3 DNA sequence: TGTGCCAGCAGCTTGTACACTAGCGGGGATACAAATACGCAGTATTTT. It translates to CASSLYTSGDTNTQYF.

As DNA, the CDR3 is TGTGCCAGCAGTTTATCAGGCAGCCGGGGCTACACCTTC. Amino acids: CASSLSGSRGYTF. The V call is TRBV28, the J call TRBJ1-2; D is unclear. V was clipped by 1 base and J by 8 bases, with 11 bases between them. The CDR3 has 13 amino acids. Germline CDR1 reads MDHEN; CDR2 reads SYDVKM.

The V call is TRBV30, the J call TRBJ1-2; 7 bases are shared with TRBD1. Germline V gene sequence: CDR1 GTSNPN, CDR2 SVGIG (reference sequence). This CDR3 spans 15 amino acids. Germline trimming cut 1 base from V and 8 bases from J; bases unmatched to any gene: 13. CDR3 coding DNA: TGTGCCTGGAGTGCCGACTCGACAGGGCGGGAAGGCTACACCTTC. Translating gives CAWSADSTGREGYTF.

The V and J genes are TRBV4-3 and TRBJ2-3; D call uncertain. The CDR3 runs 15 residues. V was shortened by 0 bases and J by 2 bases, with 9 bases between the two germline ends. Germline V lookup: CDR1 LGHNA, CDR2 YSLEER. The DNA for the CDR3 is TGCGCCAGCAGCCAAGATGCCGGGTACACAGATACGCAGTATTTT. Its translation: CASSQDAGYTDTQYF.

This chain connects TRBV30 to TRBJ2-1, with unresolved D. The CDR3 is 11 residues long. Per germline, CDR1 GTSNPN and CDR2 SVGIG (reference sequence). V dropped 4 bases and J dropped 8 bases, with 9 bases sitting between them. CDR3 in amino acids: CAWKRDYEQFF. CDR3 DNA: TGTGCCTGGAAGAGAGACTATGAGCAGTTCTTC.

A word on this clone: Distinct nucleotide sequences in the sample also encode this CDR3. The chain employs TRBV12-3 or TRBV12-4 and TRBJ1-1, with a tentative D call TRBD1 (5 bases). Trimming stripped 1 base from V and 2 bases from J, with 5 bases between. The CDR3 consists of 13 residues. CDR3 nucleotides: TGTGCCAGCAGTTTAGGGGGCAACACTGAAGCTTTCTTT. Encoded protein: CASSLGGNTEAFF.

The chain couples TRBV27 to TRBJ2-2, with 10 bases fitting TRBD1. The CDR3 loop spans 15 amino acids. Germline V lookup: CDR1 MNHEY, CDR2 SMNVEV (reference sequence). J was trimmed by 6 bases and V by 8 bases; bases with no gene match: 9. CDR3 in DNA: TGTGCCAGCCGCCGCCGGGACAGGGGCGCCGGGGAGCTGTTTTTT. This encodes CASRRRDRGAGELFF.

This clone was detected once. The chain carries TRBV25-1 and TRBJ1-2; D is unclear. CDR3 length equals 12 residues. V was cut by 3 bases and J by 6 bases, with 8 bases left in between. Germline lookup yields CDR1 MGHDK and CDR2 SYGVNS. CDR3 sequence: CASSDPENGYTF. CDR3 sequence (DNA): TGTGCCAGCAGTGACCCCGAGAATGGCTACACCTTC.

The chain recombines TRBV7-2 with TRBJ2-1; TRBD2 might be the D (5 bases). This CDR3 contains 14 residues. Trimming stripped 1 base from V and 5 bases from J, with 9 bases between. The germline gives CDR1 SGHTA, CDR2 FQGNSA. For the CDR3, the DNA is TGTGCCAGCAGCTTAGGGTGGCGGGACAATGAGCAGTTCTTC. Amino acids: CASSLGWRDNEQFF.

In DNA, the CDR3 is TGCGCCAGCAGCCAAGCGGCTAGCGGGGTCGGGCGGAATGAGCAGTTCTTC. It codes for CASSQAASGVGRNEQFF. The chain uses TRBV4-3 and TRBJ2-1; 9 positions match TRBD2. Looked up from germline, CDR1 is LGHNA and CDR2 is YSLEER. Unmatched junction bases numbered 11, after V lost 1 base and J lost 7 bases. The CDR3 runs 17 residues.

Turning to this clone: The junction departs from germline at one end; a sequencing error may be responsible. The chain is built from TRBV5-4 and TRBJ1-2; 7 nucleotides match TRBD1. Germline-derived CDR1 and CDR2 are SGHNT and YYREEE (reference sequence). The length of the CDR3 is 14 residues. The CDR3 region has the DNA TGTGCCAGCAGCTCCTCGAGAACCGGGACAGCGGCGCCCTTC. It codes for CASSSSRTGTAAPF.

The V call is TRBV30, the J call TRBJ1-2; the D is unclear. The germline V and J ends were trimmed by 2 bases and 8 bases, with 12 bases remaining between them. Germline V gene data show CDR1 as GTSNPN and CDR2 as SVGIG (reference sequence). This CDR3 has 12 amino acids. CDR3 sequence reads: CAWSRLTRGYTF. The CDR3 DNA reads TGTGCCTGGAGTAGGTTGACTCGCGGCTACACCTTC.

The chain couples TRBV7-9 to TRBJ2-1, with D unclear. Germline CDR1 reads SEHNR; CDR2 reads FQNEAQ (reference sequence). V was cut by 0 bases and J by 0 bases, with 12 bases left in between. CDR3 length: 17 amino acids. The CDR3 spells CASSLAARSGSYNEQFF. The CDR3 DNA follows: TGTGCCAGCAGCTTAGCCGCCAGGTCTGGCTCCTACAATGAGCAGTTCTTC.

Ten or more counts support this clone. The DNA of the CDR3 is TGCGCCAGCAGCTTCACAGGGGGGTCCCTTAATGAGCAGTTCTTC. Protein sequence: CASSFTGGSLNEQFF. This chain joins TRBV5-1 and TRBJ2-1; 8 nucleotides line up with TRBD1. The CDR3 length is 15 residues. After removal of 2 bases from V and 7 bases from J, the junction contained 8 bases not matched to a gene. Per the germline V gene, CDR1 is SGHRS and CDR2 is YFSETQ.

The rearrangement joins TRBV2 to TRBJ2-5, with 9 bases matching TRBD2. The CDR3 is 15 amino acids. Germline CDR1 reads SNHLY; CDR2 reads FYNNEI. Germline trimming cut 6 bases from V and 2 bases from J; bases unmatched to any gene: 7. The CDR3 loop reads CASSAGTSQQETQYF. DNA for the CDR3: TGTGCCAGCAGCGCCGGGACTAGCCAACAAGAGACCCAGTACTTC.

This CDR3 is CASSSRGLAGGLYNEQFF. CDR3 sequence (DNA): TGTGCCAGCAGCTCCCGCGGACTAGCGGGGGGGTTGTACAATGAGCAGTTCTTC. The chain employs TRBV7-2 and TRBJ2-1, with 15 bases matching TRBD2. The germline gives CDR1 SGHTA, CDR2 FQGNSA. The CDR3 has 18 amino acids. The junction had 8 bases not matched to a gene; V was cut back by 4 bases and J by 4 bases. Full variable domain (missing parts from reference TRBV7-2 and TRBJ2-1): GAGVSQSPSNKVTEKGKDVELRCDPISGHTALYWYRQSLGQGLEFLIYFQGNSAPDKSGLPSDRFSAERTGGSVSTLTIQRTQQEDSAVYLCASSSRGLAGGLYNEQFFGPGTRLTVL.

This chain uses TRBV12-3 or TRBV12-4 with TRBJ2-7, with D maybe TRBD2 (6 bases). This CDR3 has 13 amino acids. V gave up 7 bases and J gave up 1 base, with 11 bases separating them. CDR3 sequence: CASKPGDSYEQYF. For the CDR3, the DNA is TGTGCCAGCAAACCGGGAGATTCCTACGAGCAGTACTTC.

This rearrangement joins TRBV28 to TRBJ1-4; 8 bases agree with TRBD1. Trimming removed 3 bases from V and 8 bases from J; junction bases left unmatched: 5. CDR1 and CDR2 from the germline V gene are MDHEN and SYDVKM. The CDR3 consists of 14 residues. CDR3 loop: CASSLSTGGEKLFF. CDR3 DNA sequence: TGTGCCAGCAGTTTGTCAACAGGGGGGGAAAAACTGTTTTTT. The complete variable domain, with remaining parts taken from reference TRBV28 and TRBJ1-4, reads DVKVTQSSRYLVKRTGEKVFLECVQDMDHENMFWYRQDPGLGLRLIYFSYDVKMKEKGDIPEGYSVSREKKERFSLILESASTNQTSMYLCASSLSTGGEKLFFGSGTQLSVL.

This clone was counted only a few times. The V and J genes are TRBV6-1 and TRBJ2-7, with unresolved D. V was cut by 3 bases and J by 1 base, with 4 bases left in between. CDR1 is MNHNS and CDR2 is SASEGT in the germline V gene. CDR3 length equals 12 residues. This chain's CDR3 is CASSESSYEQYF. CDR3 nucleotides: TGTGCCAGCAGTGAGAGTTCCTACGAGCAGTACTTC.